The 13 T cell receptor beta chains given below trace back to one sample, sequenced in a study of identical twins. TCRdb re-called the 5' RACE reads with MiXCR, one entry per CDR3 protein. The top ten clones hold 1.5% to 2% of a sample with 640,000 or so distinct CDR3 sequences, 5.5% to 7.5% of them seen once. Specimen: naive T cells sorted from blood. The source of these receptors is a man aged 18-30 years in good health.

The V call is TRBV5-1, the J call TRBJ2-4; 7 positions match TRBD1. CDR3 length equals 14 residues. The junction had 3 bases not matched to a gene; V was cut back by 5 bases and J by 1 base. Germline V gives CDR1 SGHRS, CDR2 YFSETQ. CDR3 protein: CASRPQGAKNIQYF. As DNA, the CDR3 is TGCGCCAGCAGGCCACAGGGGGCCAAAAACATTCAGTACTTC. Supplemented by reference TRBV5-1 and TRBJ2-4, the full variable domain reads KAGVTQTPRYLIKTRGQQVTLSCSPISGHRSVSWYQQTPGQGLQFLFEYFSETQRNKGNFPGRFSGRQFSNSRSEMNVSTLELGDSALYLCASRPQGAKNIQYFGAGTRLSVL.

This clonotype occurred a few times. V and J are TRBV7-7 and TRBJ1-5; 8 bases fit TRBD1. Trimming took 4 bases from V and 7 from J; bases not matched to a gene: 6. Germline loops: CDR1 SSHAT, CDR2 FNYEAQ (reference sequence). This CDR3 contains 14 residues. This chain's CDR3 is CASSYGQGRQPQHF. As DNA, the CDR3 is TGTGCCAGCAGCTACGGACAGGGTCGACAGCCCCAGCATTTT.

This clonotype was recorded many times. This sequence joins TRBV3-1 and TRBJ2-5; possibly TRBD2 for D (6 bases). From germline, CDR1 is LGHDT and CDR2 YNNKEL (reference sequence). With 2 bases removed from V and 4 bases from J, the gap between germline ends came to 8 bases. This CDR3 comprises 13 residues. CDR3 protein: CASSQRGGETQYF. The CDR3 DNA reads as TGTGCCAGCAGCCAAAGGGGAGGAGAGACCCAGTACTTC.

This clonotype was counted only a few times. The chain uses TRBV6-2 or TRBV6-3 and TRBJ2-5, with D tentatively TRBD2 (5 bases). Germline lookup yields CDR1 MNHEY and CDR2 SVGEGT. The CDR3 runs 15 residues. Trimming removed 5 bases at V and 4 bases at J, with 17 bases between. The CDR3: CASSPTLADGETQYF. The CDR3 DNA reads TGTGCCAGCAGTCCAACCCTAGCAGACGGAGAGACCCAGTACTTC.

This clonotype was observed a handful of times. The chain recombines TRBV6-2 or TRBV6-3 with TRBJ2-1; 9 nucleotides agree with TRBD2. Germline values: CDR1 MNHEY, CDR2 SVGEGT. Trimming at V came to 2 bases and at J to 8 bases, leaving 4 bases not matched to a gene. This CDR3 is 14 amino acids long. The CDR3 here is CASSYGTSRDEQFF. The CDR3 coding sequence is TGTGCCAGCAGTTACGGGACTAGCCGCGATGAGCAGTTCTTC.

As concerns this clonotype: Possible read error: a much larger clone is one base away. This chain connects TRBV27 to TRBJ2-2; D ambiguous. Trimming shortened V by 5 bases and J by 6 bases, and 13 bases separated the two germline ends. Looked up from germline, CDR1 is MNHEY and CDR2 is SMNVEV (reference sequence). The CDR3 consists of 14 residues. This CDR3 is CASSLGPYAGELFF. CDR3 sequence (DNA): TGTGCCAGCAGTCTTGGACCGTACGCCGGGGAGCTGTTTTTT.

This clonotype has only a few counts. The rearrangement links TRBV7-2 to TRBJ2-5; maybe TRBD2 (5 bases). Trimming left V 1 base short and J 3 bases short, with 15 bases between. The CDR3 runs 16 residues. Germline V lookup: CDR1 SGHTA, CDR2 FQGNSA. CDR3 bases: TGTGCCAGCAGCTTAGATTGGAGGCAGCTAAAAGAGACCCAGTACTTC. Amino acids: CASSLDWRQLKETQYF.

The chain is built from TRBV19 and TRBJ2-1; possible D gene TRBD2, 5 bases. V was shortened by 8 bases and J by 0 bases, with 11 bases between the two germline ends. Germline CDR1 is LNHDA and CDR2 is SQIVND (reference sequence). The CDR3 is made up of 14 amino acids. This CDR3 is CASRLAISYNEQFF. The CDR3, as DNA: TGTGCCAGTCGGTTAGCGATCTCCTACAATGAGCAGTTCTTC.

The count of this clonotype is one. V gene TRBV19 combines with J gene TRBJ2-6; 10 bases fit TRBD1. This CDR3 is built from 13 residues. Germline V gene data show CDR1 as LNHDA and CDR2 as SQIVND (reference sequence). Losses at the gene ends were 5 bases for V and 13 bases for J; bases not matched to a gene: 5. DNA of the CDR3: TGTGCCAGTAGTGCCGGGACAGGGGTTGTCCTGACTTTC. The encoded protein is CASSAGTGVVLTF.

This clonotype was counted ten times or more. J is TRBJ2-7 and V is TRBV5-6; 9 bases are shared with TRBD1. The V and J ends lost 4 bases and 1 base, in that order; junction bases with no gene match: 6. This CDR3 contains 15 residues. From germline, CDR1 is SGHDT and CDR2 YYEEEE. The CDR3 sequence: CASSLGDRGSYEQYF. The CDR3 DNA is TGTGCCAGCAGCCTGGGTGACAGGGGGTCCTACGAGCAGTACTTC. The full variable domain, in which reference TRBV5-6 and TRBJ2-7 provide the parts outside the CDR3, is DAGVTQSPTHLIKTRGQQVTLRCSPKSGHDTVSWYQQALGQGPQFIFQYYEEEERQRGNFPDRFSGHQFPNYSSELNVNALLLGDSALYLCASSLGDRGSYEQYFGPGTRLTVT.

V is TRBV5-1 and J is TRBJ1-2, with D tentatively TRBD1 (5 bases). This CDR3 contains 14 residues. The V and J ends lost 4 bases and 8 bases respectively, with 18 bases between them. CDR1 and CDR2 (germline): SGHRS, YFSETQ. Here the CDR3 reads CASSGGNRESGYTF. DNA for the CDR3: TGCGCCAGCAGCGGGGGTAACCGAGAAAGCGGCTACACCTTC.

This sequence joins TRBV7-9 and TRBJ1-2; D unclear. V shed 2 bases and J shed 5 bases, with 9 bases lying between them. CDR1 is SEHNR, CDR2 FQNEAQ, per germline (reference sequence). The CDR3 totals 13 residues. CDR3 protein: CASSLPQEYGYTF. The CDR3 bases are TGTGCCAGCAGCTTACCTCAGGAGTATGGCTACACCTTC.

This clonotype was counted at least ten times. The chain recombines TRBV7-2 with TRBJ2-7; 7 nucleotides line up with TRBD1. With 1 base clipped from V and 5 bases from J, the junction kept 8 bases outside the gene matches. The germline gives CDR1 SGHTA, CDR2 FQGNSA. The CDR3 runs to 15 residues. The CDR3 reads CASSLVGDRANEQYV. CDR3 DNA sequence: TGTGCCAGCAGCTTAGTGGGCGACAGGGCGAACGAGCAGTACGTC.